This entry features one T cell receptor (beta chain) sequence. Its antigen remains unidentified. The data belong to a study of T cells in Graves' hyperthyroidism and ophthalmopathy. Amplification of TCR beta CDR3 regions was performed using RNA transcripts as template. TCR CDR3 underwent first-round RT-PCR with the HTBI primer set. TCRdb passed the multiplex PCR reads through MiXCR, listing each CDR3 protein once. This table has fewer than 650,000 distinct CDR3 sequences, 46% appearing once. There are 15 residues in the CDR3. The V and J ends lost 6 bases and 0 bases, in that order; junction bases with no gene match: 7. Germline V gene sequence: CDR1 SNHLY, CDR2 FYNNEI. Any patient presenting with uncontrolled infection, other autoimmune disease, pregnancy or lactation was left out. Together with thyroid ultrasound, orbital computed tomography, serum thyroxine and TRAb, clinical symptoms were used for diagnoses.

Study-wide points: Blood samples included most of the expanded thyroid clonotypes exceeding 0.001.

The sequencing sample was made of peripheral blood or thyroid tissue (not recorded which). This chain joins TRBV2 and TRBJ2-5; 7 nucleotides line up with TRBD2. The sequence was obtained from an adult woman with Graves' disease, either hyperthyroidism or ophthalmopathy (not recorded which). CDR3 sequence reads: CASSSPSGNQETQYF. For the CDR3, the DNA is TGTGCCAGCAGCTCGCCGAGCGGGAACCAAGAGACCCAGTACTTC.